In this sample, the clone carrying this TCR beta chain turned up once. The source of the sample is a study of blood T cell repertoires in COVID-19. Study information: Samples representing acute and convalescent COVID-19 were sourced from the United States, Italy and Spain. PBMCs, B-cell-depleted T cells, or T cells were the source of the cDNA or gDNA that made up the material.

Original data processing: Estimation of nucleated cell counts was performed using reference gene primer amplification. Sequencing was performed with immunoSEQ multiplex PCR; in TCRdb, only in-frame clones are kept and a portion is missing. The DNA was the basis for D and trimming; V, J and clone size are from that table. This table holds tens of thousands of clones, roughly 87% found once. The CDR3 covers 13 residues. Per germline, CDR1 SQVTM and CDR2 ANQGSEA. Trimming shortened V by 6 bases and J by 5 bases, and 17 bases separated the two germline ends. This chain connects TRBV29-1 to TRBJ2-7; D may be TRBD1 (6 bases). The origin of this receptor is an elderly man in a cohort sampled during active COVID-19. Sequencing was carried out using peripheral blood. The CDR3 DNA follows: TGCAGCGTCCTGGGGGACATGGTCAACGAGCAGTACTTC. Encoded protein: CSVLGDMVNEQYF.